These T cell receptor beta chains were read from a single sample in a study of T cell repertoires in cytomegalovirus infection. In TCRdb, the reads were re-called with MiXCR into one record per CDR3 protein. The sample has some 500,000 distinct CDR3 sequences, more than 30% seen once. Their antigens are not known. Source: cultured PBMCs, taken from culture after CMV antigen stimulation. These receptors were taken from a human donor in good health (CMV status not recorded). Some clones in this sample may be carry-over from other donors' samples. CDR3s include the opening cysteine and the closing phenylalanine or tryptophan. A D gene is named only where the DNA matches it firmly. For some rows the clone size is stated as once, few or many, or as a class when expanded; others skip it.

d_gene	v_gene	abundance	j_gene	len	CDR3aa	CDR3nt
NA	TRBV7-2	NA	TRBJ1-2	13	CASSPGGGGGYTF	TGTGCCAGCAGCCCCGGAGGGGGGGGGGGCTACACCTTC
TRBD2	TRBV7-2	many	TRBJ2-7	14	CASSVTSGAYEQYF	TGTGCCAGCAGCGTGACTAGCGGGGCCTACGAGCAGTACTTC
NA	TRBV29-1	NA	TRBJ2-1	16	CSVEGWDSRTYNEQFF	TGCAGCGTCGAAGGATGGGACTCCCGGACCTACAATGAGCAGTTCTTC
NA	TRBV5-1	few	TRBJ2-1	15	CASSLATTRGNEQFF	TGCGCCAGCAGCTTGGCAACGACCCGGGGGAATGAGCAGTTCTTC
TRBD2	TRBV19	NA	TRBJ2-2	17	CASSTYRGLAGGGELFF	TGTGCCAGTAGTACTTACCGTGGACTAGCGGGGGGCGGGGAGCTGTTTTTT
NA	TRBV6-1	NA	TRBJ2-1	12	CASSPTTNEQFF	TGTGCCAGCAGTCCAACCACCAATGAGCAGTTCTTC
NA	TRBV27	NA	TRBJ2-3	15	CASSNHGPVTDTQYF	TGTGCCAGCAGCAACCACGGACCGGTCACAGATACGCAGTATTTT
TRBD2	TRBV4-3	few	TRBJ2-3	16	CASSLQTSGSTDTQYF	TGCGCCAGCAGCCTTCAGACTAGCGGGAGCACAGATACGCAGTATTTT
NA	TRBV7-2	many	TRBJ2-5	13	CASRPASQETQYF	TGTGCCAGCAGACCAGCAAGCCAAGAGACCCAGTACTTC
NA	TRBV12-3/TRBV12-4	many	TRBJ1-2	15	CASSLGGVGRYGYTF	TGTGCCAGCAGTTTAGGAGGAGTGGGACGTTATGGCTACACCTTC
NA	TRBV12-3/TRBV12-4	NA	TRBJ1-5	13	CASSTRSNQPQHF	TGTGCCAGCAGTACGCGGAGCAATCAGCCCCAGCATTTT
NA	TRBV27	many	TRBJ2-1	12	CATRTSYNEQFF	TGTGCCACCCGGACTTCCTACAATGAGCAGTTCTTC
NA	TRBV12-3/TRBV12-4	few	TRBJ1-4	12	CASSYLNEKLFF	TGTGCCAGCAGTTACCTAAATGAAAAACTGTTTTTT
NA	TRBV28	many	TRBJ1-1	11	CASKVNTEAFF	TGTGCCAGCAAAGTGAACACTGAAGCTTTCTTT
NA	TRBV12-3/TRBV12-4	NA	TRBJ1-4	12	CASSLFREKLFF	TGTGCCAGCAGTTTATTCCGGGAAAAACTGTTTTTT
TRBD2	TRBV12-3/TRBV12-4	NA	TRBJ2-1	15	CASSASGETYNEQFF	TGTGCCAGCAGCGCTAGCGGGGAAACCTACAATGAGCAGTTCTTC
TRBD2	TRBV7-6	many	TRBJ2-6	23	CASSLVGWRWTSGSRSGANVLTF	TGTGCCAGCAGCTTAGTAGGCTGGCGTTGGACTAGCGGGAGCAGATCTGGGGCCAACGTCCTGACTTTC
NA	TRBV6-2/TRBV6-3	NA	TRBJ2-1	14	CASTKGGAPNEQFF	TGTGCCAGCACCAAAGGGGGTGCCCCCAATGAGCAGTTCTTC
TRBD1	TRBV7-2	NA	TRBJ1-1	17	CASSLVGTGRMNTEAFF	TGTGCCAGCAGCTTAGTAGGGACAGGGCGGATGAACACTGAAGCTTTCTTT
NA	TRBV5-6	few	TRBJ2-7	15	CASSGPRRPPYEQYF	TGTGCCAGCAGCGGCCCGAGAAGGCCCCCCTACGAGCAGTACTTC
TRBD1	TRBV20-1	few	TRBJ2-7	15	CSAEDRDRGISEQYF	TGCAGTGCTGAAGACCGGGACAGGGGGATCAGCGAGCAGTACTTC
TRBD1	TRBV2	NA	TRBJ2-7	13	CASRGQGVHEQYF	TGTGCCAGCAGAGGACAGGGGGTTCACGAGCAGTACTTC
NA	TRBV18	NA	TRBJ2-1	13	CASSPGASNEQFF	TGTGCCAGCTCACCGGGCGCGAGCAATGAGCAGTTCTTC
NA	TRBV7-2	NA	TRBJ2-1	13	CASSLTSRYEQFF	TGTGCCAGCAGCTTGACTAGTAGGTATGAGCAGTTCTTC
NA	TRBV7-2	few	TRBJ1-6	16	CASTDARAAPNSPLHF	TGTGCCAGCACCGACGCCAGGGCAGCTCCTAATTCACCCCTCCACTTT
NA	TRBV5-6	few	TRBJ1-3	15	CASSWTAEMGNTIYF	TGTGCCAGCAGCTGGACAGCCGAAATGGGAAACACCATATATTTT
NA	TRBV7-9	NA	TRBJ2-1	17	CASSLLSFGDAYNEQFF	TGTGCCAGCAGCTTACTTTCATTTGGGGACGCCTACAATGAGCAGTTCTTC
NA	TRBV29-1	few	TRBJ2-2	13	CSVAQANTGELFF	TGCAGCGTTGCCCAGGCGAACACCGGGGAGCTGTTTTTT
TRBD2	TRBV7-6	few	TRBJ2-2	16	CASSRRSGGGTGELFF	TGTGCCAGCAGCCGCAGGAGCGGCGGGGGCACCGGGGAGCTGTTTTTT
NA	TRBV28	many	TRBJ2-3	16	CASSSPGLAITDTQYF	TGTGCCAGCAGTTCGCCGGGACTTGCGATCACAGATACGCAGTATTTT
TRBD2	TRBV7-9	NA	TRBJ2-2	18	CASSFTSGPGRNTGELFF	TGTGCCAGCAGCTTCACTAGCGGCCCTGGGAGGAACACCGGGGAGCTGTTTTTT
NA	TRBV7-8	NA	TRBJ2-3	16	CASSLVLERSTDTQYF	TGTGCCAGCAGCTTAGTGTTGGAGCGATCCACAGATACGCAGTATTTT
TRBD2	TRBV5-4	NA	TRBJ2-3	13	CASSSPGGGRRYF	TGTGCCAGCAGCTCCCCCGGCGGCGGGAGGAGGTATTTT
TRBD1	TRBV10-3	NA	TRBJ1-5	15	CAISETGGAGQPQHF	TGTGCCATCAGTGAAACAGGGGGCGCAGGTCAGCCCCAGCATTTT
NA	TRBV4-3	NA	TRBJ1-5	15	CASSQDSGGVRPQHF	TGCGCCAGCAGCCAAGATTCCGGGGGGGTGCGGCCCCAGCATTTT
TRBD1	TRBV7-9	NA	TRBJ2-7	17	CASSFETPGQGGFEQYF	TGTGCCAGCAGCTTTGAAACCCCGGGACAGGGAGGTTTCGAGCAGTACTTC
NA	TRBV7-2	few	TRBJ2-7	14	CASSLATVSYEQYF	TGTGCCAGCAGCTTAGCAACAGTTTCCTACGAGCAGTACTTC
TRBD2	TRBV3-1	NA	TRBJ2-1	20	CASSPDPLLTSGRAYDEQFF	TGTGCCAGCAGCCCCGACCCTCTTTTGACTAGCGGGAGGGCGTACGATGAGCAGTTCTTC
NA	TRBV15	once	TRBJ2-1	12	CATSNPYNEQFF	TGTGCCACCAGTAACCCCTACAATGAGCAGTTCTTC
NA	TRBV10-3	few	TRBJ2-5	12	CAIQGGQETQYF	TGTGCCATCCAGGGAGGCCAAGAGACCCAGTACTTC
TRBD1	TRBV6-5	NA	TRBJ2-7	17	CASSYSMTGQGAYEQYF	TGTGCCAGCAGTTACTCGATGACCGGACAGGGTGCGTACGAGCAGTACTTC
TRBD2	TRBV7-8	few	TRBJ2-3	18	CASSATRLAGGTSYTQYF	TGTGCCAGCAGCGCTACCCGACTAGCGGGAGGAACCAGCTATACGCAGTATTTT
NA	TRBV7-2	many	TRBJ2-3	11	CASRDTDTQYF	TGTGCCAGCAGAGACACAGATACGCAGTATTTT
NA	TRBV19	few	TRBJ1-5	15	CASSISLVGNQPQHF	TGTGCCAGTAGTATCAGTTTGGTGGGCAATCAGCCCCAGCATTTT
TRBD2	TRBV6-6	few	TRBJ2-3	18	CASSYSGGSSGSADTQYF	TGTGCCAGCAGTTACTCGGGGGGGTCTAGCGGGAGTGCAGATACGCAGTATTTT
NA	TRBV7-2	NA	TRBJ1-1	14	CASSMPAFHTEAFF	TGTGCCAGCAGCATGCCCGCCTTCCACACTGAAGCTTTCTTT
NA	TRBV7-2	many	TRBJ1-5	17	CASSPRLGLGGNQPQHF	TGTGCCAGCAGCCCACGCTTGGGACTCGGCGGCAATCAGCCCCAGCATTTT